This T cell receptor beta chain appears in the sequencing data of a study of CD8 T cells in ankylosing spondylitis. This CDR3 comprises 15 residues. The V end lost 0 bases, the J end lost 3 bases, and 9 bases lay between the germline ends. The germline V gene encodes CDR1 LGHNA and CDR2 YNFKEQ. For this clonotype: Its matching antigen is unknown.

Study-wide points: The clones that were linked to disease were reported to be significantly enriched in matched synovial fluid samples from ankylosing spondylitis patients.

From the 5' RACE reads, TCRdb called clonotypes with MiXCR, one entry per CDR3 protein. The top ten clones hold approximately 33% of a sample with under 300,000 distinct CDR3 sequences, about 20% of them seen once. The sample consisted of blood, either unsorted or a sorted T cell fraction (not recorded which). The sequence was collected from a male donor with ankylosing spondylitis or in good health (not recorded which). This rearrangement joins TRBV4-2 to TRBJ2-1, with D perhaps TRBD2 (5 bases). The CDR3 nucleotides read TGTGCCAGCAGCCAAGACAGCGGAGTCTACAATGAGCAGTTCTTC. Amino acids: CASSQDSGVYNEQFF.